This TCR beta chain was captured by sequencing in a study of blood T cell repertoires in COVID-19. The repertoire was sequenced with immunoSEQ multiplex PCR; TCRdb's copy has only in-frame clones and lacks some. The sample has 61,000 or so clones; approximately 80% are singletons. The sequence derives from a woman of 80 years or more with acute or convalescent COVID-19. What was sequenced was peripheral blood.

CDR3 sequence: CASSLDGGTYEQYF. The DNA for the CDR3 is TGCGCCAGCAGCTTGGACGGGGGGACCTACGAGCAGTACTTC. The chain is built from TRBV5-1 and TRBJ2-7; TRBD2 matches 7 bases. The CDR3 is made up of 14 amino acids. V dropped 0 bases and J dropped 2; count of bases not matched to a gene: 2. The germline V gene has CDR1 SGHRS and CDR2 YFSETQ.